This passage covers 32 T cell receptor beta chains from one sample sequenced in a study of blood T cell repertoires in COVID-19. This table comes from immunoSEQ multiplex PCR, and its TCRdb copy is limited to in-frame clones, with some not included. Of 120,000 or so clones in the sample, around 83% are singletons; the top ten hold approximately 12%. Sequencing was performed on peripheral blood. The origin of the receptors is a man between 60 and 70 years old with acute or convalescent COVID-19.

The V gene is TRBV2, the J gene TRBJ1-3; no definite D call. The CDR3 loop spans 16 amino acids. Looked up from germline, CDR1 is SNHLY and CDR2 is FYNNEI. Trimming left V 5 bases short and J 0 bases short, with 14 bases between. The CDR3 loop is CASSRRTVSSGNTIYF. CDR3 DNA sequence: TGTGCCAGCAGTCGGAGGACGGTGAGCTCTGGAAACACCATATATTTT.

The chain has TRBV6-5 and TRBJ1-1; 7 positions agree with TRBD1. Germline values: CDR1 MNHEY, CDR2 SVGAGI. This CDR3 is 14 amino acids long. Unmatched junction bases numbered 5, after V lost 2 bases and J lost 5 bases. CDR3 amino acids: CASSYGPGGTEAFF. In nucleotides, the CDR3 is TGTGCCAGCAGTTACGGTCCAGGGGGGACTGAAGCTTTCTTT.

In this sample, this clone turned up many times. The chain combines TRBV28 with TRBJ2-7; D might be TRBD1 (5 bases). Trimming took off 5 bases at V and 11 bases at J, with 13 bases between the two ends. The CDR3 is 11 amino acids. Germline CDR1 and CDR2: MDHEN and SYDVKM. The DNA of the CDR3 is TGTGCCAGCAGTAACGCATCAGGGAAGTACTTC. Protein product: CASSNASGKYF.

The chain links TRBV27 to TRBJ2-5; possible D gene TRBD2, 6 bases. The CDR3 covers 16 residues. Germline CDR1 reads MNHEY; CDR2 reads SMNVEV (reference sequence). The germline V and J ends were trimmed by 3 bases and 1 base, with 15 bases remaining between them. The CDR3 region is CASSLAGNIPQETQYF. CDR3 in DNA: TGTGCCAGCAGTTTGGCGGGAAACATTCCCCAAGAGACCCAGTACTTC.

The J gene is TRBJ2-4, the V gene TRBV7-2, with 7 bases identical to TRBD2. This CDR3 comprises 15 residues. Germline V gene lookup returns CDR1 SGHTA and CDR2 FQGNSA. After removal of 5 bases from V and 11 bases from J, the junction contained 15 bases not matched to a gene. CDR3 in DNA: TGTGCCAGCAGCGCCCTCGGGGGGACCGTTCACCTTCAGTACTTC. Translated: CASSALGGTVHLQYF.

The V call is TRBV2, the J call TRBJ2-5, with TRBD2 matching over 7 bases. Unmatched junction bases numbered 5, after V lost 6 bases and J lost 7 bases. The CDR3 totals 12 residues. Germline-derived CDR1 and CDR2 are SNHLY and FYNNEI. The CDR3 reads CASSSGGGTQYF. The CDR3 region has the DNA TGTGCCAGCAGCTCTGGGGGGGGGACCCAGTACTTC.

The chain employs TRBV5-1 and TRBJ1-2; D is possibly TRBD1 (5 bases). Germline V lookup: CDR1 SGHRS, CDR2 YFSETQ. Trimming removed 4 bases at V and 5 bases at J, with 12 bases between. This CDR3 is 13 amino acids long. CDR3 amino acids: CASSRGDGYGYTF. CDR3 coding DNA: TGCGCCAGCAGCCGGGGGGACGGATATGGCTACACCTTC. The full variable domain, in which reference TRBV5-1 and TRBJ1-2 provide the parts outside the CDR3, is KAGVTQTPRYLIKTRGQQVTLSCSPISGHRSVSWYQQTPGQGLQFLFEYFSETQRNKGNFPGRFSGRQFSNSRSEMNVSTLELGDSALYLCASSRGDGYGYTFGSGTRLTVV.

This clone occurred once. The chain combines TRBV2 with TRBJ1-4; D is ambiguous. The germline V and J ends were trimmed by 7 bases and 8 bases, with 11 bases remaining between them. The CDR3 has 12 amino acids. Germline CDR1 reads SNHLY; CDR2 reads FYNNEI. In DNA form, the CDR3 reads TGTGCCAGCAAGGGTGACTACGAAAAACTGTTTTTT. Its protein is CASKGDYEKLFF.

This clone was detected once. This sequence joins TRBV24-1 and TRBJ2-5; TRBD2 aligns across 11 bases. The germline V gene encodes CDR1 KGHDR and CDR2 SFDVKD. This CDR3 spans 16 amino acids. V lost 3 bases and J lost 3; bases outside the gene matches: 5. DNA for the CDR3: TGTGCCACCAGTGATCCCTTAGCGGGAGGGAAAGAGACCCAGTACTTC. Translated: CATSDPLAGGKETQYF.

This clone was seen just once. The rearrangement links TRBV21-1 to TRBJ2-1; TRBD2, as called in the table, went unchecked against the DNA. TRBV21-1 is flagged as a pseudogene. This CDR3 is 18 amino acids long. In DNA form, the CDR3 reads TGTGCCAGCAGCAAAGTTCGGGCCTATGAGCGGCTGTACAATGAGCAGTTCTTC. This gives the protein CASSKVRAYERLYNEQFF.

The chain recombines TRBV7-9 with TRBJ1-6; weak D call: TRBD1 (5 bases). CDR1 is SEHNR and CDR2 is FQNEAQ in the germline V gene (reference sequence). The CDR3 runs 16 residues. V was shortened by 5 bases and J by 3 bases, with 14 bases between the two germline ends. CDR3 amino acids: CASSQQEYNYNSPLHF. The CDR3 coding sequence is TGTGCCAGCAGCCAACAGGAGTACAACTATAATTCACCCCTCCACTTT.

J is TRBJ2-7 and V is TRBV5-1, with D unresolved. This CDR3 region has 15 residues. CDR1 SGHRS and CDR2 YFSETQ come from the germline V gene. V lost 5 bases to trimming and J lost 4 bases, with 19 bases between them. CDR3 sequence reads: CASRFSVTAGYEQYF. CDR3 bases: TGCGCCAGCAGGTTCAGTGTTACAGCTGGTTACGAGCAGTACTTC.

The rearrangement links TRBV24-1 to TRBJ2-7, with TRBD1 as a possible D gene (6 bases). The germline gives CDR1 KGHDR, CDR2 SFDVKD. V lost 9 bases to trimming and J lost 4 bases, with 21 bases between them. The CDR3 loop spans 15 amino acids. Here the CDR3 DNA reads TGTGCCACCCCCCCCCACAGGGAAAATTGGTACGAGCAGTACTTC. Residues: CATPPHRENWYEQYF.

The chain joins TRBV18 to TRBJ1-2; 11 bases are a match to TRBD1. CDR1 is KGHSH and CDR2 is LQKENI in the germline V gene. J gave up 8 bases and V 4 bases, and 12 bases lay outside the gene matches. The CDR3 runs 16 residues. The CDR3 here is CASSLPTGQGAKGYTF. In nucleotides, the CDR3 is TGTGCCAGCTCACTTCCTACCGGACAGGGGGCGAAGGGCTACACCTTC.

V usage is TRBV7-9 and J usage is TRBJ1-1; 7 bases map to TRBD1. The CDR3 has 14 residues. Germline CDR1 is SEHNR and CDR2 is FQNEAQ (reference sequence). Germline trimming cut 8 bases from V and 1 base from J; bases unmatched to any gene: 7. For the CDR3, the DNA is TGTGCCAGCCTGAGTTGGGACAGGAACACTGAAGCTTTCTTT. It yields the protein CASLSWDRNTEAFF. The full variable domain, completed using reference TRBV7-9 and TRBJ1-1, is DTGVSQNPRHKITKRGQNVTFRCDPISEHNRLYWYRQTLGQGPEFLTYFQNEAQLEKSRLLSDRFSAERPKGSFSTLEIQRTEQGDSAMYLCASLSWDRNTEAFFGQGTRLTVV.

This clone was recorded once. This chain uses TRBV19 with TRBJ1-1, with a tentative D call TRBD1 (5 bases). The CDR3 sequence is 13 residues long. Looked up from germline, CDR1 is LNHDA and CDR2 is SQIVND (reference sequence). The germline V and J ends were trimmed by 3 bases and 8 bases, with 13 bases remaining between them. The CDR3, as DNA: TGTGCCAGTAGTATTATTGGAGACAGCGAAGCTTTCTTT. Protein product: CASSIIGDSEAFF. The full variable domain, in which reference TRBV19 and TRBJ1-1 provide the parts outside the CDR3, is DGGITQSPKYLFRKEGQNVTLSCEQNLNHDAMYWYRQDPGQGLRLIYYSQIVNDFQKGDIAEGYSVSREKKESFPLTVTSAQKNPTAFYLCASSIIGDSEAFFGQGTRLTVV.

V is TRBV6-8 and J is TRBJ1-1; 10 bases line up with TRBD1. The ends lost 4 bases at V and 8 bases at J; junction bases unmatched: 16. This CDR3 comprises 17 residues. Germline V gives CDR1 MNHGY, CDR2 SAAAGT. Here the CDR3 DNA reads TGTGCCAGCAGTTTCTTTAAGGGACAGGGGTTTTTGGGCGAAGCTTTCTTT. Protein sequence: CASSFFKGQGFLGEAFF.

This chain joins TRBV28 and TRBJ2-1; D is unresolved. The germline gives CDR1 MDHEN, CDR2 SYDVKM. The CDR3 loop spans 13 amino acids. V was pared by 7 bases and J by 4 bases, with 11 bases between. CDR3 region: CASTASRYNEQFF. CDR3 in DNA: TGTGCCAGCACAGCTAGTCGTTACAATGAGCAGTTCTTC. The variable domain in full, with the rest retrieved from reference TRBV28 and TRBJ2-1, is DVKVTQSSRYLVKRTGEKVFLECVQDMDHENMFWYRQDPGLGLRLIYFSYDVKMKEKGDIPEGYSVSREKKERFSLILESASTNQTSMYLCASTASRYNEQFFGPGTRLTVL.

This clone was detected a few times. The chain couples TRBV2 to TRBJ1-3, with a possible D match to TRBD1 (6 bases). This CDR3 contains 15 residues. Germline CDR1 is SNHLY and CDR2 is FYNNEI. Trimming removed 4 bases from V and 0 bases from J, with 10 bases in between. CDR3 nucleotides: TGTGCCAGCAGTGCCATACAGGGCTCTGGAAACACCATATATTTT. Its translation is CASSAIQGSGNTIYF.

The chain uses TRBV24-1 and TRBJ1-2; TRBD1 might be the D (5 bases). The germline V gene has CDR1 KGHDR and CDR2 SFDVKD. Trimming cost V 5 bases and J 6 bases, with 12 bases left between them. CDR3 length: 13 amino acids. CDR3 amino acids: CATSAVRGDGYTF. DNA for the CDR3: TGTGCCACCAGTGCGGTTAGGGGTGATGGCTACACCTTC.

This clone was counted between two and nine times. V is TRBV15 and J is TRBJ1-3, with D possibly matching TRBD1 (5 bases). The germline V gene encodes CDR1 LNHNV and CDR2 YYDKDF (reference sequence). The CDR3 covers 14 residues. V dropped 3 bases and J dropped 2 bases, with 8 bases sitting between them. Here the CDR3 DNA reads TGTGCCACCAGCAGGGGGCTGCCTGGAAACACCATATATTTT. This gives the protein CATSRGLPGNTIYF.

This clone was seen a single time. This same CDR3 is encoded by further DNA sequences in the sample. V and J are TRBV6-1 and TRBJ2-7; no clear D gene. Germline loops: CDR1 MNHNS, CDR2 SASEGT. The V end was cut by 1 base, the J end by 4 bases, with 5 bases between. The CDR3 spans 12 residues. The CDR3 region has the DNA TGTGCCAGCAGTGAAGGGCCGTACGAGCAGTACTTC. Translation gives CASSEGPYEQYF.

This clone appeared many times. This chain links TRBV11-2 with TRBJ2-5; 8 bases agree with TRBD1. The germline V gene has CDR1 SGHAT and CDR2 FQNNGV. The CDR3 consists of 16 residues. The junction had 9 bases not matched to a gene; V was cut back by 2 bases and J by 4 bases. CDR3 DNA sequence: TGTGCCAGCAGCTTATTTGGTGTGGGGACAGGAGAGACCCAGTACTTC. This codes for CASSLFGVGTGETQYF.

This clone was detected only once. The rearrangement uses TRBV10-2 and TRBJ2-7; 10 nucleotides match TRBD2. This CDR3 is built from 21 residues. With 0 bases clipped from V and 9 bases from J, the junction kept 26 bases outside the gene matches. Germline V gives CDR1 WSHSY, CDR2 SAAADI. Here the CDR3 DNA reads TGCGCCAGCAGTGAGTCTTATGTGACCTGTCGGGGGACTAGCGCTAGCCACCTGCAGTACTTC. Its protein product is CASSESYVTCRGTSASHLQYF.

This clone has more than one count but fewer than ten. The chain recombines TRBV6-6 with TRBJ2-7; 10 nucleotides line up with TRBD1. Germline V lookup: CDR1 MNHNY, CDR2 SVGAGI (reference sequence). Trimming removed 4 bases from V and 4 bases from J; junction bases left unmatched: 4. CDR3 size: 14 residues. Here the CDR3 reads CASSSTGGAYEQYF. The CDR3, as DNA: TGTGCCAGCAGTTCGACAGGGGGCGCATACGAGCAGTACTTC.

This clone has a handful of counts. The chain couples TRBV6-6 to TRBJ2-3; D perhaps matches TRBD2 (6 bases). CDR3 length: 16 residues. Germline V gene data show CDR1 as MNHNY and CDR2 as SVGAGI (reference sequence). Trimming left V 1 base short and J 1 base short, with 12 bases between. CDR3 sequence (DNA): TGTGCCAGCAGTTACTACGAACCGGGAGGCACAGATACGCAGTATTTT. It translates to CASSYYEPGGTDTQYF.

The genes are TRBV7-3 and TRBJ2-2; TRBD1 is a possible D gene (6 bases). The V end was cut by 8 bases, the J end by 4 bases, with 20 bases between. Germline CDR1 and CDR2: SGHTA and FQGTGA. This CDR3 has 16 residues. CDR3 residues: CASGTPTGMGTGELFF. The DNA of the CDR3 is TGTGCCAGCGGTACACCTACAGGGATGGGCACCGGGGAGCTGTTTTTT.

This clone showed up many times. The J gene is TRBJ2-7, the V gene TRBV5-1; TRBD1 aligns across 9 bases. With 4 bases clipped from V and 1 base from J, the junction kept 6 bases outside the gene matches. Germline values: CDR1 SGHRS, CDR2 YFSETQ. This CDR3 is built from 15 residues. The CDR3: CASSGTGIRSYEQYF. CDR3 nucleotides: TGCGCCAGCAGCGGGACAGGGATCAGATCCTACGAGCAGTACTTC.

This clone appeared once. The chain employs TRBV29-1 and TRBJ2-7; 9 positions match TRBD2. CDR3 length: 13 residues. Germline trimming cut 6 bases from V and 4 bases from J; bases unmatched to any gene: 7. Germline CDR1 and CDR2: SQVTM and ANQGSEA. The CDR3 protein is CSVALAGNYEQYF. The CDR3 DNA reads as TGCAGCGTCGCACTAGCGGGTAATTACGAGCAGTACTTC.

The rearrangement uses TRBV4-2 and TRBJ2-7; D is possibly TRBD2 (5 bases). Germline V CDR1 and CDR2: LGHNA, YNFKEQ. This CDR3 contains 12 residues. Trimming pared 0 bases from V and 11 bases from J, leaving 11 bases between. This CDR3 reads CASSQDGETEYF. CDR3 DNA: TGTGCCAGCAGCCAAGATGGGGAGACGGAGTACTTC.

This sequence joins TRBV7-3 and TRBJ2-1; D possibly corresponds to TRBD2 (7 bases). CDR3 size: 16 residues. The germline CDR1 and CDR2 sequences are SGHTA and FQGTGA. Trimming removed 2 bases from V and 8 bases from J, with 19 bases in between. In DNA form, the CDR3 reads TGTGCCAGCAGCTTACGGGGGGCTGTCCAAAGTGATGAGCAGTTCTTC. It is translated as CASSLRGAVQSDEQFF.

The genes are TRBV5-8 and TRBJ1-3, with D maybe TRBD1 (5 bases). CDR1 SGHTS and CDR2 YDEGEE come from the germline V gene. This CDR3 is built from 15 residues. Trimming cost V 4 bases and J 0 bases, with 11 bases left between them. The CDR3 nucleotides are TGTGCCAGCAGCGTGGGGCAGGTCTCTGGAAACACCATATATTTT. Protein sequence: CASSVGQVSGNTIYF.